This passage covers 10 T cell receptor beta chains from one sample sequenced in a study of T cell responses to AZD1222 COVID-19 vaccine. Clones were sequenced by immunoSEQ multiplex PCR, and TCRdb holds only the in-frame ones, with some missing. The table lists 92,000 or so clones, roughly 90% of them singletons. This specimen consisted of peripheral blood, obtained 28 days after the second AZD1222 dose. The receptors were sampled from an adult who received the AZD1222 COVID-19 vaccine.

As for this clone: A much larger clone lies one base from this, so it may be a read error. This same CDR3 is encoded by further DNA sequences in the sample. V is TRBV6-4 and J is TRBJ2-3, with 11 bases matching TRBD2. Germline V lookup: CDR1 MRHNA, CDR2 SNTAGT. This CDR3 is 14 amino acids long. V dropped 3 bases and J dropped 4; count of bases not matched to a gene: 0. CDR3 coding DNA: TGTGCCAGCAGTGATAGCGGGGGGGCAGATACGCAGTATTTT. It yields the protein CASSDSGGADTQYF.

This clone was recorded only once. V is TRBV30 and J is TRBJ1-5, with D possibly TRBD1 on 5 matching bases. Per the germline V gene, CDR1 is GTSNPN and CDR2 is SVGIG (reference sequence). The length of the CDR3 is 14 residues. The V end was cut by 3 bases, the J end by 4 bases, with 13 bases between. The CDR3 loop reads CAWRGGGENQPQHF. In DNA, the CDR3 is TGTGCCTGGAGAGGTGGGGGGGAAAATCAGCCCCAGCATTTT.

This chain links TRBV5-4 with TRBJ2-1; possible D gene TRBD1, 6 bases. The CDR3 has 15 residues. Germline V gene lookup returns CDR1 SGHNT and CDR2 YYREEE (reference sequence). Trimming took 6 bases from V and 0 from J, leaving 13 bases between them. The CDR3 region has the DNA TGTGCCAGCACGGAAGGGGGAAGCTCCTACAATGAGCAGTTCTTC. Protein product: CASTEGGSSYNEQFF.

The chain is built from TRBV24-1 and TRBJ2-1; 15 bases are shared with TRBD2. V dropped 4 bases and J dropped 0; count of bases not matched to a gene: 9. The CDR3 spans 20 residues. Germline values: CDR1 KGHDR, CDR2 SFDVKD. The CDR3 is CATSDPGTSGGKSSYNEQFF. DNA of the CDR3: TGTGCCACCAGTGACCCCGGGACTAGCGGGGGGAAAAGCTCCTACAATGAGCAGTTCTTC.

The chain uses TRBV30 and TRBJ1-1; D call uncertain. The V end was cut by 0 bases, the J end by 5 bases, with 22 bases between. CDR3 size: 17 residues. Per the germline V gene, CDR1 is GTSNPN and CDR2 is SVGIG (reference sequence). The DNA for the CDR3 is TGTGCCTGGAGTGTGCCCAGGAGGCGCCCCTTGGGTACTGAAGCTTTCTTT. Encoded protein: CAWSVPRRRPLGTEAFF.

The J gene is TRBJ1-2, the V gene TRBV19; TRBD1 aligns across 7 bases. The CDR3 has 15 amino acids. The germline CDR1 and CDR2 sequences are LNHDA and SQIVND (reference sequence). V shed 8 bases and J 4 bases; nucleotides not matched to a gene: 13. In DNA form, the CDR3 reads TGTGCCAGTGCTACAGGGGCGGGGACGTTCTATGGCTACACCTTC. Translated, it gives CASATGAGTFYGYTF.

The chain recombines TRBV4-3 with TRBJ1-2; 7 bases line up with TRBD1. Germline V gives CDR1 LGHNA, CDR2 YSLEER. V shed 0 bases and J 0 bases; nucleotides not matched to a gene: 4. This CDR3 is 16 amino acids long. CDR3 amino acids: CASSQDHRGTNYGYTF. The DNA for the CDR3 is TGCGCCAGCAGCCAAGATCACAGGGGAACTAACTATGGCTACACCTTC.

The chain combines TRBV15 with TRBJ2-1, with TRBD2 identical over 10 bases. Germline loops: CDR1 LNHNV, CDR2 YYDKDF (reference sequence). The length of the CDR3 is 16 residues. The ends lost 0 bases at V and 4 bases at J; junction bases unmatched: 3. The CDR3 loop is CATSRDLAGVYNEQFF. The CDR3 region has the DNA TGTGCCACCAGCAGAGACCTAGCGGGGGTTTACAATGAGCAGTTCTTC.

The chain combines TRBV4-2 with TRBJ2-7; 7 nucleotides align to TRBD2. V dropped 0 bases and J dropped 5; count of bases not matched to a gene: 4. This CDR3 spans 14 amino acids. The germline V gene encodes CDR1 LGHNA and CDR2 YNFKEQ. The CDR3 reads CASSQDGLGDEQYF. The CDR3 DNA reads TGTGCCAGCAGCCAAGATGGACTAGGGGACGAGCAGTACTTC.

J is TRBJ2-1 and V is TRBV2, with D possibly TRBD2 on 5 matching bases. The CDR3 runs to 16 residues. Germline values: CDR1 SNHLY, CDR2 FYNNEI. The V and J ends lost 6 bases and 0 bases respectively, with 15 bases between them. The CDR3 protein is CASRGDWENSYNEQFF. The CDR3 DNA reads TGTGCCAGCAGGGGAGACTGGGAGAACTCCTACAATGAGCAGTTCTTC.